This TCR beta chain was observed in a study of T cell responses to AZD1222 COVID-19 vaccine (dated by TCRdb to the early 2020s). With respect to the entire study: A total of 233 trial participants underwent TCR sequencing, of whom 200 to 220 received two doses of AZD1222 and some 25 received two doses of the MenACWY control vaccine. Enrollment into the trials was organized by age into subgroups of 18-55, 56-69 and 70-plus years, and those subgroups contained approximately 150, 30 and 60 TCR-sequenced participants, respectively. Overall study outcomes, separate from this receptor: Because no day 14 peak-response samples were available, the repertoires could be characterized only after the peak T cell response. A significant rise in spike-specific TCR breadth and depth was observed after two AZD1222 doses relative to day 0 and relative to MenACWY recipients. Conclusions about previously exposed vaccinees were limited because only six AZD1222 recipients were SARS-CoV-2 seropositive at baseline. Epitopes outside the regions mutated in the B.1.351 and B.1.1.7 variants were reportedly recognized by nearly half of the unique spike-specific TCRs. In the small 56-69-year group, the increase in depth fell short of significance, most likely because of low power. CD4 TCRs associated with the vaccine covered the entire spike protein, and the dominant responses were in regions 160-218 and 743-854. Participants were mostly white British, with more females than males. The authors suggested clonal diversity may have been underestimated.

The junction shows trimming of 2 bases on V and 6 bases on J, plus 15 bases between the germline ends. Taken from the germline V gene, the CDR1 and CDR2 loops are SGHDT and YYEEEE. From cysteine to phenylalanine, the CDR3 is 14 amino acids long. Just the 42-base CDR3 DNA is kept, in frame starting at base 1. Reading the label with the study, this specimen's time point is: sample from adult after SARS-CoV-2 infection, after symptom onset. Two convalescent COVID-19 patients, sampled after symptom onset from adults with prior SARS-CoV-2 infection, were also TCR-sequenced for comparison. As to this clone: What antigen it recognizes has not been identified. Nothing much larger sits one base from this clone, and base qualities are not available.

The CDR3 regions of human TCRbeta chains were analyzed by immunosequencing. As for how the authors treated the data: Repertoire TCRs were matched against a reference library of SARS-CoV-2-specific TCRs generated with the MIRA antigen-specificity platform. Breadth was defined as the fraction of unique TCRs that were SARS-CoV-2-associated. Depth was defined as the fraction of total T cells that were SARS-CoV-2-associated. Using the MIRA data, every spike-specific TCR was mapped to the spike region that the TCR reacted to and assigned to either a CD4 or a CD8 class. Log10-transformed breadth and depth values were compared by one-way ANOVA with Sidak's multiple comparisons tests. The table was pulled from immuneACCESS by TCRdb, which kept in-frame rearrangements only. Such tables lose some clones; where checked, under half of the loss comes from unresolved V genes, and the rest has no known cause. D and trimming come from the DNA, and the V and J calls and clone size come from that table. This sample is represented by roughly 140,000 clones; 70% to 90% of them were singletons. Clones ranked in the top ten supply 5.5% to 8.5% of the sample.

The receptor chain draws on TRBV5-6 and TRBJ2-7; the D gene is perhaps TRBD2, on 6 matching bases. The clonotype originates from an adult who had recovered from COVID-19. The sample in question was peripheral blood, obtained after recovery from COVID-19. The base sequence is TGTGCCAGCAGCTTCCGGGACGGGGGATCCGAGCAGTACTTC. It encodes CASSFRDGGSEQYF.